This TCR beta chain was observed in a study of human T cells and chemical hapten exposure. TCRdb reprocessed the 5' RACE reads via MiXCR and lists one record per CDR3 protein. The repertoire holds tens of thousands of distinct CDR3 sequences, with about 8.4% as singletons. Sequencing started from total RNA isolated from unfractionated whole blood. After removal of 4 bases from V and 5 bases from J, the junction contained 11 bases not matched to a gene. This CDR3 spans 17 amino acids. CDR1 and CDR2 (germline): MGHRA, YSYEKL. The chain employs TRBV4-1 and TRBJ1-6; TRBD1 aligns across 7 bases. This clonotype was sampled from a male donor in good health. The DNA of the CDR3 is TGCGCCAGCAGCCTGACGCCTCGGGACAGAAATAATTCACCCCTCCACTTT. This translates into CASSLTPRDRNNSPLHF.